The clone carrying this TCR beta chain was seen more than once but under ten times. V was trimmed by 5 bases and J by 0 bases, leaving 13 bases between them. In germline, CDR1 is MGHRA, CDR2 YSYEKL. The CDR3 is made up of 15 amino acids. The sample comes from a study of blood T cell repertoires in COVID-19. Data came from immunoSEQ multiplex PCR; TCRdb stores just in-frame clones and leaves some out. The repertoire consists of roughly 230,000 clones, with 90% occurring once and the leading ten covering 2.1%. The sample consisted of peripheral blood. V usage is TRBV4-1 and J usage is TRBJ1-1; a weak D match, TRBD1 (5 bases). This clonotype was sampled from a woman in her sixties or seventies with COVID-19, enrolled during active disease. CDR3 DNA sequence: TGCGCCAGCAGCGCCCAACAGGCCTTGAACACTGAAGCTTTCTTT. It specifies CASSAQQALNTEAFF.